The present T cell receptor (beta chain) was sequenced within a study of neoadjuvant anti-PD-1 for oral cavity cancer. Study information: Patients without progression received a fourth nivolumab dose around day 43, then surgical resection on days 50-56.

Some clones are missing from TCRdb's copy, which holds only in-frame ones; the method was immunoSEQ multiplex PCR. The top ten hold around 2.6% of the sample, which has over 65,000 clones, roughly 90% seen once. V dropped 0 bases and J dropped 3 bases, with 12 bases sitting between them. The CDR3 is 15 residues long. From germline, CDR1 is SGHRS and CDR2 YFSETQ. In the case of this clone: Its antigen is not identified.

Study-wide results and limits: Post-nivolumab, blood T cell clonality was significantly elevated in non-responders.

As for time point: after neoadjuvant nivolumab, at surgical resection. Patients had HPV-negative, locally advanced oral cavity squamous cell carcinoma. The genes are TRBV5-1 and TRBJ1-2; perhaps TRBD1 as D (5 bases). The TCR comes from a person between 40 and 85 years old with oral cavity squamous cell carcinoma. This material consisted of PBMCs, taken after nivolumab (anti-PD-1) treatment. The CDR3 protein is CASSLVGDGYYGYTF. CDR3 nucleotides: TGCGCCAGCAGCTTGGTAGGGGACGGTTACTATGGCTACACCTTC.